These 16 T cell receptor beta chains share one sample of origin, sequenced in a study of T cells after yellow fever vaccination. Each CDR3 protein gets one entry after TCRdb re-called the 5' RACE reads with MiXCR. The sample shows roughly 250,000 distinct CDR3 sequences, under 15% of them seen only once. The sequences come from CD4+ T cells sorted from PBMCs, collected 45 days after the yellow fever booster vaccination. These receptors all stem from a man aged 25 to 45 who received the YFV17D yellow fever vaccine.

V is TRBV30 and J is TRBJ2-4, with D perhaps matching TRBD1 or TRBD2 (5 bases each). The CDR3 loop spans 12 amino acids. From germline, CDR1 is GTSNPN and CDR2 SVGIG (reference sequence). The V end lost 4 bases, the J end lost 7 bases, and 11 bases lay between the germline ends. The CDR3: CAWTSSGNIQYF. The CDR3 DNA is TGTGCCTGGACTAGCTCAGGGAACATTCAGTACTTC.

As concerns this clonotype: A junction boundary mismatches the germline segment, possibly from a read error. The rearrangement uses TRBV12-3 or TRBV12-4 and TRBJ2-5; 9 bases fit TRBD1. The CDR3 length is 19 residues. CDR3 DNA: TGTGCCTGCAGTTTCAACCGGGACAGGGAATTCACAAGGAGGGAGACCCAGTACTTC. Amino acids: CACSFNRDREFTRRETQYF.

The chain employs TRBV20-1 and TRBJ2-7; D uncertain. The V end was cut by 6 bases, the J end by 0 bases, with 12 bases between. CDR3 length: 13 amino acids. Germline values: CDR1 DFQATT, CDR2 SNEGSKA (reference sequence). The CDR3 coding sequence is TGCAGTGCCCAGCCCCACGGCTCCTACGAGCAGTACTTC. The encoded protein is CSAQPHGSYEQYF.

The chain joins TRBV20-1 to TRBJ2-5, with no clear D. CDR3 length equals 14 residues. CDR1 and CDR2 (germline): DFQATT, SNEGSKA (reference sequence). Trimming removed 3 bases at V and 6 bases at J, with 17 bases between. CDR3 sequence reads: CSASPTSDSQTQYF. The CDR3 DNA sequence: TGCAGTGCTAGTCCCACAAGCGATTCCCAGACCCAGTACTTC.

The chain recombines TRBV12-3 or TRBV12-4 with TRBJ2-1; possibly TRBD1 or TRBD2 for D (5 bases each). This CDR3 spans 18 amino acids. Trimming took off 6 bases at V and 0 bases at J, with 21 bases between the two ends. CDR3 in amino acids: CASRSGTKGLASYNEQFF. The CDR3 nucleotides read TGTGCCAGCAGGTCCGGGACGAAGGGCCTCGCCTCCTACAATGAGCAGTTCTTC.

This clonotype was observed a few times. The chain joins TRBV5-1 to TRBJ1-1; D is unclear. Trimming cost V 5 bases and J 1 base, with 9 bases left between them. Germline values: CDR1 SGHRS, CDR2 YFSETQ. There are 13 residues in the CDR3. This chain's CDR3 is CASRVAGNTEAFF. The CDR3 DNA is TGCGCCAGCAGGGTTGCGGGGAACACTGAAGCTTTCTTT.

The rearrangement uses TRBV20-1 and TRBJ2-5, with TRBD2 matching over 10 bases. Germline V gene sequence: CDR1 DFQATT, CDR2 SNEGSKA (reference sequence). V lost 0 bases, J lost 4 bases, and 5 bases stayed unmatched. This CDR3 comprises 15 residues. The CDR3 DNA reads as TGCAGTGCTAGAGATCGGCTAGCGGGAGCAGAGACCCAGTACTTC. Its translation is CSARDRLAGAETQYF.

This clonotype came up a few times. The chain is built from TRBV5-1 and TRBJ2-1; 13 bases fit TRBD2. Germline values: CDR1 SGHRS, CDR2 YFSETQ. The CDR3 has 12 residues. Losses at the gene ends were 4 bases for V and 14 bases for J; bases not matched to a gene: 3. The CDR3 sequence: CASSRTSGSEFF. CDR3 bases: TGCGCCAGCAGCCGGACTAGCGGGAGCGAGTTCTTC.

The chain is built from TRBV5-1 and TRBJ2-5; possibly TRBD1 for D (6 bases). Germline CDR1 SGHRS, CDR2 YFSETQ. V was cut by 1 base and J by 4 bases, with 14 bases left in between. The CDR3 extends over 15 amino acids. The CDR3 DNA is TGCGCCAGCAGCTTGTATAACAGGGTAGGAGAGACCCAGTACTTC. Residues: CASSLYNRVGETQYF.

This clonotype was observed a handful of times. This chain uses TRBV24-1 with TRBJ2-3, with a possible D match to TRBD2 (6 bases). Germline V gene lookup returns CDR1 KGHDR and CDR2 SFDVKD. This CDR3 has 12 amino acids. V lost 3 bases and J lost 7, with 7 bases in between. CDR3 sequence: CATSDGTYTQYF. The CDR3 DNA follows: TGTGCCACCAGTGATGGGACTTATACGCAGTATTTT.

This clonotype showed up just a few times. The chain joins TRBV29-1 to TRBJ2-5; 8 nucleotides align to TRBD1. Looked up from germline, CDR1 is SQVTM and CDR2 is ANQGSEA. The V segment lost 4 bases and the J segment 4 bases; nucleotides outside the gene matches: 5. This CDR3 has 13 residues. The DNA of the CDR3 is TGCAGCGTTGCAGGGGGCCGGATAGAGACCCAGTACTTC. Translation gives CSVAGGRIETQYF.

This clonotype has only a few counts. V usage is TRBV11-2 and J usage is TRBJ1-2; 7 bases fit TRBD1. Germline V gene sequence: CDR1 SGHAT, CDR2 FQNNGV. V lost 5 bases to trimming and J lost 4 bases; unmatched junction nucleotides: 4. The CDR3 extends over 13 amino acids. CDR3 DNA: TGTGCCAGCAGCGGACAGGAGTTCTATGGCTACACCTTC. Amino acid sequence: CASSGQEFYGYTF.

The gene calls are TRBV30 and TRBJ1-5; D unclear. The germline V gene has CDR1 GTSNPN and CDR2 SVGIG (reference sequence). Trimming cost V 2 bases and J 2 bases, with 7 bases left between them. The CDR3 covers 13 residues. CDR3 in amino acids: CAWSNTGNQPQHF. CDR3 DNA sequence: TGTGCCTGGAGTAACACTGGCAATCAGCCCCAGCATTTT.

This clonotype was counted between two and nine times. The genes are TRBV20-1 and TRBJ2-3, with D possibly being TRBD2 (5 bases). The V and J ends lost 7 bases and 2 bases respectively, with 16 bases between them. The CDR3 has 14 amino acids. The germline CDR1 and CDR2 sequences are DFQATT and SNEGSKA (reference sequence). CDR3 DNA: TGCAGTGTGCGGTTTCCGGGGAACACAGATACGCAGTATTTT. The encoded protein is CSVRFPGNTDTQYF.

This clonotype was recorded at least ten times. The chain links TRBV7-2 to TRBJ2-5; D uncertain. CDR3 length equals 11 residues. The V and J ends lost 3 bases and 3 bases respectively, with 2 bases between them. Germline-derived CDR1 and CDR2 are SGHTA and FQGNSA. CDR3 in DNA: TGTGCCAGCAGCTTTAAAGAGACCCAGTACTTC. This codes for CASSFKETQYF.

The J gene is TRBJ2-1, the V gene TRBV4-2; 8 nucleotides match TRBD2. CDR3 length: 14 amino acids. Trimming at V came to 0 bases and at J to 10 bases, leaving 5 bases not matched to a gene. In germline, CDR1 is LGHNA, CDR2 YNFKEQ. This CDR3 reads CASSQEVLAGEQFF. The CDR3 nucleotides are TGTGCCAGCAGCCAAGAGGTGTTAGCGGGAGAGCAGTTCTTC.